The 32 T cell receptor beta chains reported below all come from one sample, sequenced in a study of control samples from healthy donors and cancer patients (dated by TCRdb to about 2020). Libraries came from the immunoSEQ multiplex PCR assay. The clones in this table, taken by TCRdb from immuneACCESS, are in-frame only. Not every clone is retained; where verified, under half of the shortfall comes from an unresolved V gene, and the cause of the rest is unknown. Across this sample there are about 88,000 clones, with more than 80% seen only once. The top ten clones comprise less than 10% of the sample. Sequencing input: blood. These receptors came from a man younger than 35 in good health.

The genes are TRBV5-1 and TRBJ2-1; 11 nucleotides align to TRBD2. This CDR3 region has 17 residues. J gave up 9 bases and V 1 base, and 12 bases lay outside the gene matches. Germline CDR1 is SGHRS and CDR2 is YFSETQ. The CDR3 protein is CASSLPPLAGDDFEQFF. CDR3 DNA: TGCGCCAGCAGCTTGCCACCACTAGCGGGAGATGACTTTGAGCAGTTCTTC.

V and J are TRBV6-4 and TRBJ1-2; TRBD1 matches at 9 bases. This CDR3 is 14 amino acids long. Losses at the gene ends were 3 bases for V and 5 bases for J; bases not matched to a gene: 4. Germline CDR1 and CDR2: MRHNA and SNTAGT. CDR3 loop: CASSDPDRGYGYTF. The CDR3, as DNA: TGTGCCAGCAGTGATCCGGACAGGGGATATGGCTACACCTTC.

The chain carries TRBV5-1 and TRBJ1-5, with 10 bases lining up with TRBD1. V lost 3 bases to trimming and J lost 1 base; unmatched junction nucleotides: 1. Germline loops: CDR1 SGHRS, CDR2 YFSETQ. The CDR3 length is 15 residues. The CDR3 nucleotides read TGCGCCAGCAGCTGGGGACAGGGGAGCAATCAGCCCCAGCATTTT. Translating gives CASSWGQGSNQPQHF.

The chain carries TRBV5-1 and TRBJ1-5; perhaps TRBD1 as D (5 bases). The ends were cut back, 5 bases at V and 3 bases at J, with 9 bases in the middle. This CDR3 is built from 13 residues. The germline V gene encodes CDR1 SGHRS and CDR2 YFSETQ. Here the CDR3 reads CASSGAPNQPQHF. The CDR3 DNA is TGCGCCAGCAGTGGGGCCCCCAATCAGCCCCAGCATTTT.

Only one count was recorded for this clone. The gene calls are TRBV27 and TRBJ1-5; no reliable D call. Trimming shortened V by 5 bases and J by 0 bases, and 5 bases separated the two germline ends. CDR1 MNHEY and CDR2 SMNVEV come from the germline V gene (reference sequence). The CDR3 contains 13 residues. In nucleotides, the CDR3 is TGTGCCAGCAGTCCGGGTAGCAATCAGCCCCAGCATTTT. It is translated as CASSPGSNQPQHF.

CDR3 in amino acids: CASSPTPTSRVGGNEQFF. In DNA, the CDR3 is TGCGCCAGCAGCCCCACCCCGACTAGCAGGGTGGGGGGGAATGAGCAGTTCTTC. The chain is built from TRBV5-1 and TRBJ2-1; 7 bases fit TRBD2. J was trimmed by 7 bases and V by 4 bases; bases with no gene match: 20. The CDR3 length is 18 residues. Germline-derived CDR1 and CDR2 are SGHRS and YFSETQ.

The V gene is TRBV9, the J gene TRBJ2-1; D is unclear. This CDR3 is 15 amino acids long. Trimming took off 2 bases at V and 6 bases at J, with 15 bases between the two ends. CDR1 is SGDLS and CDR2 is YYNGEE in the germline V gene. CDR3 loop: CASSVSGVPSNEQFF. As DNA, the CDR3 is TGTGCCAGCAGCGTTTCTGGGGTTCCTAGCAATGAGCAGTTCTTC.

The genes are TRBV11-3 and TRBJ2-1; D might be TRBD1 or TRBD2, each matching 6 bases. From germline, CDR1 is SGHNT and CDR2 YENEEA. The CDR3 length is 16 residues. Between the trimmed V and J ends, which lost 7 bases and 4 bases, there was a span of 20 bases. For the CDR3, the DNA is TGTGCCAGCACGAATAGCGGATTAGGGGGTTACAATGAGCAGTTCTTC. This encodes CASTNSGLGGYNEQFF.

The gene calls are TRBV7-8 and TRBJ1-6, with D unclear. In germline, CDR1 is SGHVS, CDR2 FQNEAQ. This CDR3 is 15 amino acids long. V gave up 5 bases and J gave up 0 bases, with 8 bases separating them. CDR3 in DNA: TGTGCCAGCAGCCCTAAGAGCTCCTATAATTCACCCCTCCACTTT. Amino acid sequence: CASSPKSSYNSPLHF. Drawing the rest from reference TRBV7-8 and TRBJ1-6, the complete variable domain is GAGVSQSPRYKVAKRGQDVALRCDPISGHVSLFWYQQALGQGPEFLTYFQNEAQLDKSGLPSDRFFAERPEGSVSTLKIQRTQQEDSAVYLCASSPKSSYNSPLHFGNGTRLTVT.

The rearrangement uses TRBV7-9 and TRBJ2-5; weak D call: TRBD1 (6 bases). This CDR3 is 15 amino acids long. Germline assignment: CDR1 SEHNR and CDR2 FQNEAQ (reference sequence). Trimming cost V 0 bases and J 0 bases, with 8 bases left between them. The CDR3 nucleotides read TGTGCCAGCAGCTTAGCCGGGACAAACCAAGAGACCCAGTACTTC. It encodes CASSLAGTNQETQYF.

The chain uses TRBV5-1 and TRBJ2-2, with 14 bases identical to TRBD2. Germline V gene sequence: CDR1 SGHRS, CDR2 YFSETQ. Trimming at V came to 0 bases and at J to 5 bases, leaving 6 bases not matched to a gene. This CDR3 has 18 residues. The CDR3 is CASSLVGLAGVGTGELFF. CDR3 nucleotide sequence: TGCGCCAGCAGCTTGGTGGGACTAGCGGGAGTAGGAACCGGGGAGCTGTTTTTT.

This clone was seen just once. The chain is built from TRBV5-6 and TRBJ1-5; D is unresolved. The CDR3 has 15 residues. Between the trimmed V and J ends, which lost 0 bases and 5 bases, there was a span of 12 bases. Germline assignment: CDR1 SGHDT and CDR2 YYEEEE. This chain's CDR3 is CASSLVGQVDQPQHF. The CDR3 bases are TGTGCCAGCAGCTTGGTCGGGCAGGTAGATCAGCCCCAGCATTTT.

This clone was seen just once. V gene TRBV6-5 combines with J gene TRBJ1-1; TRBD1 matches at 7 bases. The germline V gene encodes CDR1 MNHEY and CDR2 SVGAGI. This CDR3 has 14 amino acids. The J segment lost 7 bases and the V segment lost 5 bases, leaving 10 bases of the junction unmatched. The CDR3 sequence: CASSPGKTGIEAFF. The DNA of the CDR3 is TGTGCCAGCAGTCCCGGAAAGACAGGGATTGAAGCTTTCTTT.

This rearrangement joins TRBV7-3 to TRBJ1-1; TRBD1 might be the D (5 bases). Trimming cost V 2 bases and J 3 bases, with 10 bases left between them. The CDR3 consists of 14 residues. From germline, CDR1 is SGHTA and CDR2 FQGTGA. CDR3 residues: CASSLAGLDTEAFF. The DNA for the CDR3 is TGTGCCAGCAGCTTAGCAGGGCTTGACACTGAAGCTTTCTTT.

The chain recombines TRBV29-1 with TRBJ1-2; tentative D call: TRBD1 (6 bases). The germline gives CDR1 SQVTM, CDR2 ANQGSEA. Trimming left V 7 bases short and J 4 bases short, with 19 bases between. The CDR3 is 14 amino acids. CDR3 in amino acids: CSAPLGGISYGYTF. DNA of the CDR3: TGCAGCGCCCCTTTAGGGGGAATTAGCTATGGCTACACCTTC. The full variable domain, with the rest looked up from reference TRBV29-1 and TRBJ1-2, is SAVISQKPSRDICQRGTSLTIQCQVDSQVTMMFWYRQQPGQSLTLIATANQGSEATYESGFVIDKFPISRPNLTFSTLTVSNMSPEDSSIYLCSAPLGGISYGYTFGSGTRLTVV.

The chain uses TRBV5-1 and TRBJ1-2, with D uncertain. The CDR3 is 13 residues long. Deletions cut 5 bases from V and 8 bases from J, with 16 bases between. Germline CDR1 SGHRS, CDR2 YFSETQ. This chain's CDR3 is CASRGSFPDGYTF. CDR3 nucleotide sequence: TGCGCCAGCAGGGGGAGCTTTCCCGACGGCTACACCTTC.

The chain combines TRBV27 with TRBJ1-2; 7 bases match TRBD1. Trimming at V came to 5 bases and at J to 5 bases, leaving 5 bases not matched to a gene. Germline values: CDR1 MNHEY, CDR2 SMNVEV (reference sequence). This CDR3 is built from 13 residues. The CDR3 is CASSTGTAYGYTF. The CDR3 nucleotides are TGTGCCAGCAGTACCGGGACAGCTTATGGCTACACCTTC.

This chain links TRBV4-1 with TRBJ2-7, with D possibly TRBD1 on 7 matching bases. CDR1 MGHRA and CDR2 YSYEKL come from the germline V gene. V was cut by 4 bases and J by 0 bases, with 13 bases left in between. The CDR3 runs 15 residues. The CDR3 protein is CASSPPGGTSYEQYF. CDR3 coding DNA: TGCGCCAGCAGCCCCCCAGGGGGGACCTCCTACGAGCAGTACTTC.

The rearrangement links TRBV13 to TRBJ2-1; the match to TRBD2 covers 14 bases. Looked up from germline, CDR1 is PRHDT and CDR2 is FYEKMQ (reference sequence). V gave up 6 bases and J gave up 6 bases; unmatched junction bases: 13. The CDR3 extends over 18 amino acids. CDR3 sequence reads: CASRGDPGTSGSANEQFF. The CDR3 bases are TGTGCCAGCAGGGGGGACCCTGGGACTAGCGGGAGCGCCAATGAGCAGTTCTTC.

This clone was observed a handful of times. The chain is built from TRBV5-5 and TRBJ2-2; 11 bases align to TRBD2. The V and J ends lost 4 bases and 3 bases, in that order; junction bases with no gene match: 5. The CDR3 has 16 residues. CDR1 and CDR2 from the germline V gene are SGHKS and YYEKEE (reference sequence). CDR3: CASSTTSGSYTGELFF. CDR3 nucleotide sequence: TGTGCCAGCAGCACAACTAGCGGGAGTTACACCGGGGAGCTGTTTTTT.

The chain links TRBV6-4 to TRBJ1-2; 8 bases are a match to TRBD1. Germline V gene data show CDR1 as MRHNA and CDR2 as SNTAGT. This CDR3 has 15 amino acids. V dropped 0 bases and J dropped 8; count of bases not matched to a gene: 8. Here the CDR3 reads CASSDSEQGVGGYTF. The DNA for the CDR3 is TGTGCCAGCAGTGACTCGGAACAGGGGGTCGGGGGCTACACCTTC.

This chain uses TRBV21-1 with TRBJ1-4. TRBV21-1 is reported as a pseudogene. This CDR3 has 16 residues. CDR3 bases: TGTGCCAGCAGCAGACTTAGGGCTCTCGGGAGGGAAAAACTGTTTTTT. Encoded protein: CASSRLRALGREKLFF.

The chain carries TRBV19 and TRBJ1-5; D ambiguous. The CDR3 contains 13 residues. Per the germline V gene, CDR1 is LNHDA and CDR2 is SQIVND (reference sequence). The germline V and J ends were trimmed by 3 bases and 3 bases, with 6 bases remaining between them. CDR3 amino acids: CASSMHLNQPQHF. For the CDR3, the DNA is TGTGCCAGTAGTATGCATCTCAATCAGCCCCAGCATTTT.

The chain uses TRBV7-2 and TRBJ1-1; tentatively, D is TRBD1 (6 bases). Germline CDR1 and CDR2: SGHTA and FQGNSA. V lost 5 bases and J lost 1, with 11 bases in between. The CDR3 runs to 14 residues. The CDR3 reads CASSPLDRNTEAFF. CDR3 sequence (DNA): TGTGCCAGCAGCCCGTTGGACAGGAACACTGAAGCTTTCTTT.

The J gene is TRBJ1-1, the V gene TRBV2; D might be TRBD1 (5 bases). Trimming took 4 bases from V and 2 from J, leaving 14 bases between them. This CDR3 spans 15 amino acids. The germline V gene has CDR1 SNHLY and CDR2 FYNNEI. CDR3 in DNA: TGTGCCAGCAGTGGACAGCCACTCGCCAACACTGAAGCTTTCTTT. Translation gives CASSGQPLANTEAFF.

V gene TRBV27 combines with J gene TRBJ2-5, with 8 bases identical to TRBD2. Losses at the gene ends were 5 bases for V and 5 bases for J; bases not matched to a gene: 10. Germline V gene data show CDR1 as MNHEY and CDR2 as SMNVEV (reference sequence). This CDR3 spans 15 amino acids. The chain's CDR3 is CASSPAGGVRETQYF. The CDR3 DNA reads TGTGCCAGCAGTCCGGCCGGGGGGGTTAGGGAGACCCAGTACTTC.

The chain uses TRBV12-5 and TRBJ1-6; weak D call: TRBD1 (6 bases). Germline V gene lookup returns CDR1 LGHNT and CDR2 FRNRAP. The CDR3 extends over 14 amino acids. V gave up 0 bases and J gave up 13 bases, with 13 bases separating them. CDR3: CASGLVPPGVPLHF. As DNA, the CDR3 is TGTGCTAGTGGTTTGGTACCCCCAGGGGTTCCCCTCCACTTT.

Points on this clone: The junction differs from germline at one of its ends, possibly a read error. This CDR3 reads CANSQDMNTEAFF. The CDR3 nucleotides are TGTGCCAACAGCCAGGACATGAACACTGAAGCTTTCTTT. The chain combines TRBV16 with TRBJ1-1, with a weak D call TRBD1 (5 bases). Germline V lookup: CDR1 KGHSY, CDR2 FQNENV. CDR3 length: 13 amino acids.

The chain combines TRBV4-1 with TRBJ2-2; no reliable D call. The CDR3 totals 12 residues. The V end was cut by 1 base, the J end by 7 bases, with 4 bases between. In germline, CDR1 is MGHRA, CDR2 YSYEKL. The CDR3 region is CASSQGDGELFF. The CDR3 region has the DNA TGCGCCAGCAGCCAAGGGGACGGGGAGCTGTTTTTT.

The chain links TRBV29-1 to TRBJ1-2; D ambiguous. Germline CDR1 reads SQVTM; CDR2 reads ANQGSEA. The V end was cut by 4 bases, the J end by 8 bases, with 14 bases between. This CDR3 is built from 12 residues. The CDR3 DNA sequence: TGCAGCGTTGCTCTGAACAGTGGCGGCTACACCTTC. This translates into CSVALNSGGYTF.

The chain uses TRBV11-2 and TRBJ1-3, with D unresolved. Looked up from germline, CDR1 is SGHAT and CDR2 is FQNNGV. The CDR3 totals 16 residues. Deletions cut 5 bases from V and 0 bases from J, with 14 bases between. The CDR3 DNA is TGTGCCAGCAGCCCTAACGGAGCGAGCTCTGGAAACACCATATATTTT. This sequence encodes CASSPNGASSGNTIYF.

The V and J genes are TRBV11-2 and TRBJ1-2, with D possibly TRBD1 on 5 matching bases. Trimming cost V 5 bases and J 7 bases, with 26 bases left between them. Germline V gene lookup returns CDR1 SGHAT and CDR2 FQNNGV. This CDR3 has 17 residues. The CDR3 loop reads CASSAQGQTVIFGGYTF. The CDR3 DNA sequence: TGTGCCAGCAGCGCTCAAGGCCAGACAGTAATTTTCGGTGGCTACACCTTC.